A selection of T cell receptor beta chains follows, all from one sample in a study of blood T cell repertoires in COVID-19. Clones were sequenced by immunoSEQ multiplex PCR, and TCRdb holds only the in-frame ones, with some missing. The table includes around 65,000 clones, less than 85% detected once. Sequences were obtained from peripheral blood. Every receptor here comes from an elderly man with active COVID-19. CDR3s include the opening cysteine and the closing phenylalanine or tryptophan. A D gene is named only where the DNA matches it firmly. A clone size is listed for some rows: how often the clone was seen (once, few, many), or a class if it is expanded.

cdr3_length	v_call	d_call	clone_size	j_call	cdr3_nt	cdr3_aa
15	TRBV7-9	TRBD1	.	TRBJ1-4	TGTGCCAGCAGCAATTCCGGGACAGGGGATGAAAAACTGTTTTTT	CASSNSGTGDEKLFF
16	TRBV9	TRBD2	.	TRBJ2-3	TGTGCCAGCAGCGTAGCTAGCGGGAGGGCTTGGGATACGCAGTATTTT	CASSVASGRAWDTQYF
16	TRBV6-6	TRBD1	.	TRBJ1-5	TGTGCCAGCAGTCTCACAGGGGGCGAGGTTTATCAGCCCCAGCATTTT	CASSLTGGEVYQPQHF
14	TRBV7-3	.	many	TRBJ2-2	TGTGCCAGCAGTTTCAACTCGAACACCGGGGAGCTGTTTTTT	CASSFNSNTGELFF
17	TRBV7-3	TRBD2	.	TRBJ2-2	TGTGCCAGCAGCCTCTTAGGGACTAGCGATTTCACCGGGGAGCTGTTTTTT	CASSLLGTSDFTGELFF
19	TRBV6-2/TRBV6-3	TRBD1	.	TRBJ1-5	TGTGCCAGCAGTTACTCCCCCTTGTTGGGCAGGGGGCAGGAACAGCCCCAGCATTTT	CASSYSPLLGRGQEQPQHF
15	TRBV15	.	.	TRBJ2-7	TGTGCCACCAGCAGAGAACGGACACAAGGCTACGAGCAGTACTTC	CATSRERTQGYEQYF
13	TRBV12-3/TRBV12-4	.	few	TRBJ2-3	TGTGCCAGCAGTTTGGAGCCCACAGATACGCAGTATTTT	CASSLEPTDTQYF
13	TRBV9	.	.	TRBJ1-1	TGTGCCAGCAGCAACACAGCGAACACTGAAGCTTTCTTT	CASSNTANTEAFF
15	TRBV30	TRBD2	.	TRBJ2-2	TGTGCCTGGAGTGACAGGACTAGCTTGGTCGGGGAGCTGTTTTTT	CAWSDRTSLVGELFF
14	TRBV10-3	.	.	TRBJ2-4	TGTGCCATCAGTGAGTCCTCCCCCGAAAACATTCAGTACTTC	CAISESSPENIQYF
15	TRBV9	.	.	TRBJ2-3	TGTGCCAGCAGCGCCCAAGGGGGGGCTTCAGATACGCAGTATTTT	CASSAQGGASDTQYF
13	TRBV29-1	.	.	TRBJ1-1	TGCAGCGTTGCAGAGGTCGGGAACACTGAAGCTTTCTTT	CSVAEVGNTEAFF
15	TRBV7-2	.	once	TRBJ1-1	TGTGCCAGCAGTGTTGAAATCAGCGGTGCCACTGAAGCTTTCTTT	CASSVEISGATEAFF
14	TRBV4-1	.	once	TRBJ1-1	TGCGCCAGCAGCGAAAGAGGAGGGGACACTGAAGCTTTCTTT	CASSERGGDTEAFF
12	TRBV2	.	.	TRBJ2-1	TGTGCCAGCAGCGTACAGGGTTATGAGCAGTTCTTC	CASSVQGYEQFF
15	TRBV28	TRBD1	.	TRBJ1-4	TGTGCCAGCAGTTCCTCCGGGACAGGGGACGAAAAACTGTTTTTT	CASSSSGTGDEKLFF
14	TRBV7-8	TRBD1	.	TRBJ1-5	TGTGCCAGCAGCTTAGACAGGGGGCGTCAGCCCCAGCATTTT	CASSLDRGRQPQHF
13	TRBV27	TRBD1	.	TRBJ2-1	TGTGCCAGCAGGGGGACAGGGGTGAGTGAGCAGTTCTTC	CASRGTGVSEQFF
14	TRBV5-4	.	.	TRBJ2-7	TGTGCCAGCAGCCAGGCCGGGATTACCTACGAGCAGTACTTC	CASSQAGITYEQYF
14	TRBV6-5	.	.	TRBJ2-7	TGTGCCAGCAGACTAGCTCCTCCCTCCTACGAGCAGTACTTC	CASRLAPPSYEQYF
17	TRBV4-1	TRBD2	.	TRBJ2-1	TGCGCCAGCAGCCAAGGGGGAGCGGGAGGGCCCGGCAATGAGCAGTTCTTC	CASSQGGAGGPGNEQFF
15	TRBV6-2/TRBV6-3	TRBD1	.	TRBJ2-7	TGTGCCAGCAGTTACTCGATCACAGGGGGCTACGAGCAGTACTTC	CASSYSITGGYEQYF
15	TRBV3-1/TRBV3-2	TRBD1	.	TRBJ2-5	TGTGCCAGCAGCCAAAGAGGGACAGTCCAAGAGACCCAGTACTTC	CASSQRGTVQETQYF
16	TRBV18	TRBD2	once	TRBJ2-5	TGTGCCAGCTCGCCCCCCCGACTAGCGGGGGAAGAGACCCAGTACTTC	CASSPPRLAGEETQYF
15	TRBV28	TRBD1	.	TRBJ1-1	TGTGCCAGCAGCCAGACAGGGGACGGGAACACTGAAGCTTTCTTT	CASSQTGDGNTEAFF
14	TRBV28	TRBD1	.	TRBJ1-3	TGTGCCAGCCGACAGGGATTCTCTGGAAACACCATATATTTT	CASRQGFSGNTIYF
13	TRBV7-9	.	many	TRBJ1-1	TGTGCCAGCAGCTTAGACGGACGGGACAAAGCTTTCTTT	CASSLDGRDKAFF
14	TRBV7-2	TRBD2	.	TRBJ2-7	TGTGCCAGCAGCCGGACCGGGACTAGCGGGAGTGTGCACTTC	CASSRTGTSGSVHF
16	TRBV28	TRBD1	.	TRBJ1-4	TGTGCCAGCAGTACGACAGGGGTTGCAACTAATGAAAAACTGTTTTTT	CASSTTGVATNEKLFF
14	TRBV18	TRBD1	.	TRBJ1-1	TGTGCCAGCTCACCGGACAGGGTGAACACTGAAGCTTTCTTT	CASSPDRVNTEAFF
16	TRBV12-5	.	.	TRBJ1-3	TGTGCTAGTGGTTTGGGGCAGGGGAGCTCTGGAAACACCATATATTTT	CASGLGQGSSGNTIYF
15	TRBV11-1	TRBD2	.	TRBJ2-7	TGTGCCAGCAGCTTAAGCACTAGCGGAACCTACGAGCAGTACTTC	CASSLSTSGTYEQYF
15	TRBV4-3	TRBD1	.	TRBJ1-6	TGCGCCAGCAGCCAAAATCGGGGACAGGATTCACCCCTCCACTTT	CASSQNRGQDSPLHF
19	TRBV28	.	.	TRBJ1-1	TGTGCCAGCAGTGGAACCTCAGGGTTAGGCACTGTTTTTGACACTGAAGCTTTCTTT	CASSGTSGLGTVFDTEAFF
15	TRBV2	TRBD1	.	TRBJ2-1	TGTGCCAGCAGTGATATTTGGGGACAGGGCAATGAGCAGTTCTTC	CASSDIWGQGNEQFF
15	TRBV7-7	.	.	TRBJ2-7	TGTGCCAGCAGCTTACAGGTGGGGGCCGGAGGCGAGCAGTACTTC	CASSLQVGAGGEQYF
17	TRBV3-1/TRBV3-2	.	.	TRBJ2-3	TGTGCCAGCAGCCAAGATGCCGAGGGGGAGGGTGAGGGTACGCAGTATTTT	CASSQDAEGEGEGTQYF
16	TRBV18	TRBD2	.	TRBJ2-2	TGTGCCAGCTCACCAGCGGGAGCCACGAACACCGGGGAGCTGTTTTTT	CASSPAGATNTGELFF
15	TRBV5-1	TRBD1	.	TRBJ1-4	TGCGCCAGCAGCGACCGGACAGGAGGGAATGAAAAACTGTTTTTT	CASSDRTGGNEKLFF
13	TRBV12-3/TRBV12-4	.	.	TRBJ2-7	TGTGCCAGCAGTTTAGGTAGTCGCTACGAGCAGTACTTC	CASSLGSRYEQYF
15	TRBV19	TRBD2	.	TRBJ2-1	TGTGCCAGTAGTATGGGTAGCGGGATTTACAATGAGCAGTTCTTC	CASSMGSGIYNEQFF
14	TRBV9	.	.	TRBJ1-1	TGTGCCAGCAGCGCGACAGCACTTTCCACTGAAGCTTTCTTT	CASSATALSTEAFF
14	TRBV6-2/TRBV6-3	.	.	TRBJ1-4	TGTGCCAGCAGCTCCGGGACACTTAATGAAAAACTGTTTTTT	CASSSGTLNEKLFF
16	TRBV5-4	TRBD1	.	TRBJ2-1	TGTGCCAGCAGCACGGGACAGGGATCCTCCTACAATGAGCAGTTCTTC	CASSTGQGSSYNEQFF